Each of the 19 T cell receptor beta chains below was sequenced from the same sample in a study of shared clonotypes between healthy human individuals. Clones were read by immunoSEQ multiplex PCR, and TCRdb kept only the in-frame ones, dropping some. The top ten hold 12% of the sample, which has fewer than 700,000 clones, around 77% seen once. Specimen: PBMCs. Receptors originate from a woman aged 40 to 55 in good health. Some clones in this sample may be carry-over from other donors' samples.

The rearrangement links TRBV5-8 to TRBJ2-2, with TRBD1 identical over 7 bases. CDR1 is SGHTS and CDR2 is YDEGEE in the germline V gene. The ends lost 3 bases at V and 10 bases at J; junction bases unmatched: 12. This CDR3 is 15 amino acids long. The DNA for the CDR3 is TGTGCCAGCAGCTCGCCCACACAGGGGAGAGTGGAGCTGTTTTTT. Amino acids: CASSSPTQGRVELFF.

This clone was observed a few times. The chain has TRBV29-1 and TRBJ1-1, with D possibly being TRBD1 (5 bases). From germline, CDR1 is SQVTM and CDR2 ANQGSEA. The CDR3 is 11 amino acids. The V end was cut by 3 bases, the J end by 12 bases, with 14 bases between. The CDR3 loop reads CSVDYQGLTFF. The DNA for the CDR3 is TGCAGCGTTGATTATCAGGGTTTGACTTTCTTT. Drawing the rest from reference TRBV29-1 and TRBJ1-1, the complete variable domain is SAVISQKPSRDICQRGTSLTIQCQVDSQVTMMFWYRQQPGQSLTLIATANQGSEATYESGFVIDKFPISRPNLTFSTLTVSNMSPEDSSIYLCSVDYQGLTFFGQGTRLTVV.

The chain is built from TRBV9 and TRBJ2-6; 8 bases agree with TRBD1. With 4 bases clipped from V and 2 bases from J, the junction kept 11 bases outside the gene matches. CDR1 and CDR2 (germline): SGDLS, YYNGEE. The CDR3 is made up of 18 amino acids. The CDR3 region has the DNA TGTGCCAGCAGCCCAGACCCCGGGACAGGAGCTGGGGCCAACGTCCTGACTTTC. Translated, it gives CASSPDPGTGAGANVLTF.

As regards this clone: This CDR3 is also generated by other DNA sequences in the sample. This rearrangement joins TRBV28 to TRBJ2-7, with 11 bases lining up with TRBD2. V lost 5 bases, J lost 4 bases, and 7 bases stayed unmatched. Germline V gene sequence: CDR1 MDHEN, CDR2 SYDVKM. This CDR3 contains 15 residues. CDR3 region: CASSPTSGSSYEQYF. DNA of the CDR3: TGTGCCAGCAGTCCAACTAGCGGGAGTTCTTACGAGCAGTACTTC.

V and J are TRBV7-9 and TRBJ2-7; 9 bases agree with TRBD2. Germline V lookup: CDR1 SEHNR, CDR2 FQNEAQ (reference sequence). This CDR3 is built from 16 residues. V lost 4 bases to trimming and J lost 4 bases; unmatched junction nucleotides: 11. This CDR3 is CASSSAGGTWDYEQYF. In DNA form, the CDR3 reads TGTGCCAGCAGCTCCGCGGGGGGGACTTGGGATTACGAGCAGTACTTC.

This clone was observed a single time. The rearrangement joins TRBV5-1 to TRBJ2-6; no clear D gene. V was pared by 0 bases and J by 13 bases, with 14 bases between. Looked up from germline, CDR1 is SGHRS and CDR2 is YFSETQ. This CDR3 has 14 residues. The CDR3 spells CASSLEWQPRVLTF. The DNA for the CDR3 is TGCGCCAGCAGCTTGGAATGGCAGCCCAGGGTCCTGACTTTC.

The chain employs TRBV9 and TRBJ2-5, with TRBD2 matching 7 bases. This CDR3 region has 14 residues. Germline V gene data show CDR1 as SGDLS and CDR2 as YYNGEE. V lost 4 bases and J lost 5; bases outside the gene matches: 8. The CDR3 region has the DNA TGTGCCAGCAGCCCCACTAGCGCCACGGAGACCCAGTACTTC. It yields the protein CASSPTSATETQYF.

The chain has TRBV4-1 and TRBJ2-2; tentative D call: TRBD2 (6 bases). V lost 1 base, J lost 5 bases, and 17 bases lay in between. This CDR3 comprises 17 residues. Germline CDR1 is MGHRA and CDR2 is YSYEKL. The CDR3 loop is CASSQGRSGRRTGELFF. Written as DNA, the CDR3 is TGCGCCAGCAGCCAAGGAAGATCCGGGAGACGGACCGGGGAGCTGTTTTTT.

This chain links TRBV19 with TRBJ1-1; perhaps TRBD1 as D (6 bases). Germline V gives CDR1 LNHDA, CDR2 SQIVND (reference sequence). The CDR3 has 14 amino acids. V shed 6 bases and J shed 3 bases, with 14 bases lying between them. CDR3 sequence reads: CASSLGQWDTEAFF. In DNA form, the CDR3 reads TGTGCCAGTAGCTTGGGACAATGGGACACTGAAGCTTTCTTT.

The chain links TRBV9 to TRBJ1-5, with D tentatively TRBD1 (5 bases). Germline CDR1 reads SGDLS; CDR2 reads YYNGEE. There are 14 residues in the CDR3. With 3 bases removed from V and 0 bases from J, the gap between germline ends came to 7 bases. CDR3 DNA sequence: TGTGCCAGCAGCGAGGGGTTTAGCAATCAGCCCCAGCATTTT. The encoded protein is CASSEGFSNQPQHF.

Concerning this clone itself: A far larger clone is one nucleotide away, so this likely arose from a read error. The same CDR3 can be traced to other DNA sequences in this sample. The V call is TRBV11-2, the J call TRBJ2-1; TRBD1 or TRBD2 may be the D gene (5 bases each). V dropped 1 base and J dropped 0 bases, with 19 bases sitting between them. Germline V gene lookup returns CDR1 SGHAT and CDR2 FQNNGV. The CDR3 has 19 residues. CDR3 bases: TGTGCCAGCAGCTTAGGAAGGAAGCTGGTTGGGGGCTCCTACAATGAGCAGTTCTTC. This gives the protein CASSLGRKLVGGSYNEQFF.

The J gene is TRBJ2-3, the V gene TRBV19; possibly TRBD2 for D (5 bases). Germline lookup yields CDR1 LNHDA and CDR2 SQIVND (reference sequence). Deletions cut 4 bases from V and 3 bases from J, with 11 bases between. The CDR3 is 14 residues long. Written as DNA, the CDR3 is TGTGCCAGTAGTAGAGGGTCCCCAACAGATACGCAGTATTTT. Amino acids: CASSRGSPTDTQYF.

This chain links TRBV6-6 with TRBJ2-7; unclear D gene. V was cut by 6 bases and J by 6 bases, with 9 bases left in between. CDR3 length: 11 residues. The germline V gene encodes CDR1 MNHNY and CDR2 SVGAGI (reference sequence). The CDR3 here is CASSPGLEQYF. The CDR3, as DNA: TGTGCCAGCAGCCCCGGGCTCGAGCAGTACTTC.

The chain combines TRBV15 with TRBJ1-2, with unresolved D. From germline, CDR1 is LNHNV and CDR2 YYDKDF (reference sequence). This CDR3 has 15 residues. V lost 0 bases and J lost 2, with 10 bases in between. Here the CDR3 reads CATSRDIAGNYGYTF. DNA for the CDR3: TGTGCCACCAGCAGAGACATCGCTGGCAACTATGGCTACACCTTC.

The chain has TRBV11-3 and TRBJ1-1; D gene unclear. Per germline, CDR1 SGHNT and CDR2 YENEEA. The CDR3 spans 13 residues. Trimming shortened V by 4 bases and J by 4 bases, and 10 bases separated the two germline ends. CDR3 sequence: CASSSQGSTEAFF. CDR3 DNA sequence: TGTGCCAGCAGCTCCCAAGGGAGCACTGAAGCTTTCTTT.

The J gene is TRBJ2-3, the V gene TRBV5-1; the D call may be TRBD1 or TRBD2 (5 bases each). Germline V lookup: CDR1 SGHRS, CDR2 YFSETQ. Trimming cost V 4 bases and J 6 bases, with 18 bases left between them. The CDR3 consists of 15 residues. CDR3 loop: CASSPGAGSSDTQYF. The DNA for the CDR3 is TGCGCCAGCAGCCCCGGGGCAGGATCATCGGATACGCAGTATTTT.

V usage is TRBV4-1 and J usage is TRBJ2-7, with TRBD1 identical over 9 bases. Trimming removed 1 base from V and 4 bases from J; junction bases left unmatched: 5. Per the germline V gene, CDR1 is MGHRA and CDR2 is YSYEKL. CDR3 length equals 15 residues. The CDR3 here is CASSQGTGANYEQYF. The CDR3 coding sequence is TGCGCCAGCAGCCAAGGGACAGGGGCGAATTACGAGCAGTACTTC.

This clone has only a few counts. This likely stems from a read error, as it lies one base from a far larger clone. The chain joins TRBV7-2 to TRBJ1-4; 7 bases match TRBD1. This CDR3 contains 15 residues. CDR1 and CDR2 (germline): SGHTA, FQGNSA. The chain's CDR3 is CASSSGGETNEKPFF. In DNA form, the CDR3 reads TGTGCCAGCAGCTCAGGGGGGGAAACTAATGAAAAACCGTTTTTT.

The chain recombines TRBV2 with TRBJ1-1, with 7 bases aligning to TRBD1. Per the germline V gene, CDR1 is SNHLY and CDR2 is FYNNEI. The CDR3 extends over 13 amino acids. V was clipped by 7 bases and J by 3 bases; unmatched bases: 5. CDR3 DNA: TGTGCCAGCACAAAGGGGGCGGACACTGAAGCTTTCTTT. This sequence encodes CASTKGADTEAFF.